Listed below are T cell receptor beta chains from one sample, sequenced in a study of cytomegalovirus exposure and HLA in healthy donors. Method: immunoSEQ multiplex PCR; TCRdb's copy keeps in-frame clones and lacks some. The repertoire includes just over 25,000 clones, approximately 70% of them detected once, and roughly 4.5% sits in the top ten. Input material: PBMCs. These TCRs come from a woman in her fifties or sixties in good health and CMV-seronegative. Both conserved end residues are part of each CDR3. The order of the fields is V gene, D gene, J gene, clone size, CDR3 protein, CDR3 DNA. D genes are given only for firm matches. Size values are once, few and many counts, or a class for expanded clones, and some rows have none.

>TRBV15|TRBD2|TRBJ2-3|-
CATSTRLAGGVDTQYF
TGTGCCACCAGCACCCGACTAGCGGGGGGCGTAGATACGCAGTATTTT
>TRBV29-1|TRBD1|TRBJ2-3|few
CSVQGIDTQYF
TGCAGCGTACAGGGGATAGATACGCAGTATTTT
>TRBV28|-|TRBJ1-5|few
CASSLESYSNQPQHF
TGTGCCAGCAGTTTAGAGTCATATAGCAATCAGCCCCAGCATTTT
>TRBV7-8|-|TRBJ1-5|-
CASSLEGSITGQPQHF
TGTGCCAGCAGCTTAGAAGGGAGCATTACCGGACAGCCCCAGCATTTT
>TRBV6-5|-|TRBJ2-7|-
CASSASRGFSYEQYF
TGTGCCAGCAGTGCTTCCAGGGGATTCTCCTACGAGCAGTACTTC
>TRBV29-1|TRBD1|TRBJ2-1|-
CSVGGQGYNEQFF
TGCAGCGTTGGGGGACAGGGCTACAATGAGCAGTTCTTC
>TRBV28|-|TRBJ2-7|-
CASSYGPQRAYEQYF
TGTGCCAGCAGTTACGGACCCCAGAGGGCCTACGAGCAGTACTTC
>TRBV6-1|-|TRBJ1-1|-
CASFGGWTEAFF
TGTGCCAGCTTCGGGGGTTGGACTGAAGCTTTCTTT
>TRBV28|-|TRBJ1-1|-
CASSLYSRSAEAFF
TGTGCCAGCAGTTTATATTCCCGGAGCGCTGAAGCTTTCTTT
>TRBV6-5|-|TRBJ1-2|-
CASHSSGKSNYGYTF
TGTGCCAGCCACAGTTCGGGGAAGTCTAACTATGGCTACACCTTC
>TRBV2|TRBD2|TRBJ2-3|-
CASSEALLGTSGSEHSTDTQYF
TGTGCCAGCAGTGAAGCGCTTCTAGGGACTAGCGGATCCGAACATAGCACAGATACGCAGTATTTT
>TRBV10-3|-|TRBJ2-3|-
CAIRGGDTQYF
TGTGCCATCAGGGGCGGGGATACGCAGTATTTT
>TRBV6-5|-|TRBJ2-5|-
CASLSAQRGETQYF
TGTGCCAGCCTATCGGCTCAGAGAGGGGAGACCCAGTACTTC
>TRBV6-6|TRBD1|TRBJ1-6|-
CASRLEQGRPLHF
TGTGCCAGCAGGCTAGAACAGGGGAGGCCCCTCCACTTT
>TRBV7-9|TRBD1|TRBJ2-7|-
CASSLTQGDNEQYF
TGTGCCAGCAGCTTAACCCAGGGGGACAACGAGCAGTACTTC
>TRBV7-3|TRBD1|TRBJ2-5|once
CASSLGGQGGETQYF
TGTGCCAGCAGCTTAGGAGGACAGGGGGGCGAGACCCAGTACTTC
>TRBV11-2|TRBD2|TRBJ2-2|-
CASSLGGLANTGELFF
TGTGCCAGCAGCTTGGGGGGACTAGCGAACACCGGGGAGCTGTTTTTT
>TRBV27|-|TRBJ1-5|few
CASSLTAGFNQPQHF
TGTGCCAGCAGTCTCACCGCGGGCTTCAATCAGCCCCAGCATTTT
>TRBV6-1|-|TRBJ1-5|-
CASSGAKDQPQHF
TGTGCCAGCAGTGGGGCAAAAGATCAGCCCCAGCATTTT
>TRBV5-4|TRBD2|TRBJ2-1|once
CASSSGTSGYNEQFF
TGTGCCAGCAGCTCCGGGACTAGCGGTTACAATGAGCAGTTCTTC
>TRBV6-1|TRBD1|TRBJ1-1|-
CASSEPGGTEAFF
TGTGCCAGCAGTGAACCAGGGGGCACTGAAGCTTTCTTT
>TRBV10-1|-|TRBJ2-3|few
CASSESIWSADTQYF
TGCGCCAGCAGTGAGTCGATCTGGTCGGCAGATACGCAGTATTTT
>TRBV5-4|TRBD2|TRBJ2-7|once
CASSRRTSGVLSYEQYF
TGTGCCAGCAGCCGTCGGACTAGCGGGGTACTTTCCTACGAGCAGTACTTC
>TRBV6-1|-|TRBJ1-2|-
CASSGAYGYTF
TGTGCCAGCAGTGGGGCCTATGGCTACACCTTC
>TRBV9|-|TRBJ2-5|-
CASSHGRGWETQYF
TGTGCCAGCAGCCACGGAAGGGGCTGGGAGACCCAGTACTTC
>TRBV15|-|TRBJ1-1|-
CATSRDPTAIEAFF
TGTGCCACCAGCAGAGATCCGACAGCCATTGAAGCTTTCTTT
>TRBV13|-|TRBJ1-5|-
CASSQGTGSNQPQHF
TGTGCCAGCAGCCAAGGCACAGGTAGTAATCAGCCCCAGCATTTT
>TRBV5-4|-|TRBJ2-7|-
CASTLPSREEQYF
TGTGCCAGCACCTTACCTTCGCGGGAAGAGCAGTACTTC
>TRBV6-1|-|TRBJ1-1|-
CASSSPGLLRDEAFF
TGTGCCAGCAGCTCACCCGGACTTTTACGGGATGAAGCTTTCTTT
>TRBV15|TRBD2|TRBJ2-3|-
CATSRESGDTDTQYF
TGTGCCACCAGCAGAGAGAGCGGGGACACAGATACGCAGTATTTT
>TRBV20-1|-|TRBJ2-1|-
CSVLATMEQFF
TGCAGTGTTTTAGCAACAATGGAGCAGTTCTTC
>TRBV7-6|-|TRBJ1-1|few
CASSLVWTRSGVNTEAFF
TGTGCCAGCAGCTTAGTTTGGACAAGAAGTGGGGTGAACACTGAAGCTTTCTTT
>TRBV6-1|-|TRBJ1-5|few
CASSEGNARAQPQHF
TGTGCCAGCAGTGAAGGCAACGCGAGGGCTCAGCCCCAGCATTTT
>TRBV18|TRBD2|TRBJ2-3|-
CASSQVAGGSTDTQYF
TGTGCCAGCTCACAGGTAGCGGGAGGGAGCACAGATACGCAGTATTTT
>TRBV5-1|-|TRBJ1-2|-
CASSLDGDGVGYTF
TGCGCCAGCAGCTTGGACGGCGACGGGGTCGGCTACACCTTC
>TRBV5-1|-|TRBJ2-1|-
CASRPTGGNNEQFF
TGCGCCAGCAGACCAACAGGTGGTAACAATGAGCAGTTCTTC
>TRBV6-1|-|TRBJ1-5|-
CASSESDSDNQPQHF
TGTGCCAGCAGTGAATCCGACAGTGACAATCAGCCCCAGCATTTT
>TRBV5-6|-|TRBJ2-5|-
CASSRRDSWYQETQYF
TGTGCCAGCAGCCGTCGGGACTCGTGGTACCAAGAGACCCAGTACTTC
>TRBV11-3|-|TRBJ1-1|-
CASSLAGGKNTEAFF
TGTGCCAGCAGCTTAGCTGGGGGGAAGAACACTGAAGCTTTCTTT
>TRBV19|-|TRBJ1-5|-
CASTSGGNQPQHF
-
>TRBV6-6|-|TRBJ2-7|-
CASIHSGMGEQYF
TGTGCCAGCATCCACTCGGGGATGGGCGAGCAGTACTTC
>TRBV28|TRBD1|TRBJ1-1|-
CASTRTGNTEAFF
TGTGCCAGCACGAGGACAGGGAACACTGAAGCTTTCTTT
>TRBV25-1|-|TRBJ1-1|few
CASSRRENTEAFF
TGTGCCAGCAGTCGTCGGGAGAACACTGAAGCTTTCTTT
>TRBV7-8|-|TRBJ2-5|few
CASSIDTRDVWTQYF
TGTGCCAGCAGCATTGACACCCGAGATGTTTGGACCCAGTACTTC
>TRBV7-9|-|TRBJ1-1|-
CASSLDIGAEAFF
TGTGCCAGCAGCTTAGACATCGGGGCTGAAGCTTTCTTT
>TRBV5-6|-|TRBJ1-1|-
CASSLANGVRNTEAFF
TGTGCCAGCAGCTTGGCCAACGGAGTTCGGAACACTGAAGCTTTCTTT
>TRBV5-1|-|TRBJ2-2|-
CASSLPGFTGELFF
TGCGCCAGCAGCTTGCCCGGGTTCACCGGGGAGCTGTTTTTT
>TRBV9|TRBD1|TRBJ1-2|-
CASSAGGSYGYTF
TGTGCCAGCAGCGCAGGGGGGTCCTATGGCTACACCTTC